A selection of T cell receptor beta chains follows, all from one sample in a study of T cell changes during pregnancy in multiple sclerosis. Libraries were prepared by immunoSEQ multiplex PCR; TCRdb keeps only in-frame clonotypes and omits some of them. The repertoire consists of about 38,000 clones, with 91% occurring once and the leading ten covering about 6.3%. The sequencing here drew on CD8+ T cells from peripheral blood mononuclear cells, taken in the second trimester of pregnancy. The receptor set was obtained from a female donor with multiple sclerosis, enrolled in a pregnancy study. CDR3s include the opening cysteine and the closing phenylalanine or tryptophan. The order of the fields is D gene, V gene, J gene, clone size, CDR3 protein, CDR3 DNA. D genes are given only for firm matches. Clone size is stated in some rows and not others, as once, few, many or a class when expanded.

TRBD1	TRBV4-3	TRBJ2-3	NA	CASSQGDSGWDTQYF	TGCGCCAGCAGCCAAGGGGACAGTGGATGGGATACGCAGTATTTT
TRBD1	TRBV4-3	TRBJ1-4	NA	CASSQDPEGTGSEKLFF	TGCGCCAGCAGCCAAGATCCCGAGGGGACAGGCAGTGAAAAACTGTTTTTT
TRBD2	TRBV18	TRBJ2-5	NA	CASSPRTSNPQETQYF	TGTGCCAGCTCACCCCGGACTAGCAACCCGCAAGAGACCCAGTACTTC
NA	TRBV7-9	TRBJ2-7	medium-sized	CASSSAAHPYEQYF	TGTGCCAGCAGCTCCGCTGCACACCCATACGAGCAGTACTTC
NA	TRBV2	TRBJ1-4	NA	CASSVGETTNEKLFF	TGTGCCAGCAGTGTTGGTGAGACAACTAATGAAAAACTGTTTTTT
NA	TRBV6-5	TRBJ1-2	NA	CASSYGGTRYTF	TGTGCCAGCAGTTACGGAGGGACGCGCTACACCTTC
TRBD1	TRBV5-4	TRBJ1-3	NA	CASSLGNRGVENTIYF	TGTGCCAGCAGCTTGGGGAACAGGGGAGTCGAAAACACCATATATTTT
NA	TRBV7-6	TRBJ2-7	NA	CASSLESGDPYEQYF	TGTGCCAGCAGCTTAGAATCAGGGGACCCATACGAGCAGTACTTC
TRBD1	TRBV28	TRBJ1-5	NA	CASRVEGDREEGQPQHF	TGTGCCAGCAGGGTAGAAGGAGACAGGGAGGAAGGTCAGCCCCAGCATTTT
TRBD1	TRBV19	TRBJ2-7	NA	CASSRGTGPLEQYF	TGTGCCAGTAGTCGTGGGACAGGCCCGTTGGAGCAGTACTTC
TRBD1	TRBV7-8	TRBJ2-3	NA	CASSFRDRGGDTQYF	TGTGCCAGCAGCTTCCGGGACAGGGGTGGAGATACGCAGTATTTT
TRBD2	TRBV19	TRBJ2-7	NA	CASSKVAGGSYEQYF	TGTGCCAGTAGTAAGGTAGCGGGGGGCTCCTACGAGCAGTACTTC
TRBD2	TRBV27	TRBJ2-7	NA	CASSPHSGTSGYEQYF	TGTGCCAGCAGTCCCCACTCCGGGACTAGCGGCTACGAGCAGTACTTC
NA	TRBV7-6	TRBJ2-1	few	CASSSSGQSSSYNEQFF	TGTGCCAGCAGCTCGTCAGGACAGTCGAGCTCCTACAATGAGCAGTTCTTC
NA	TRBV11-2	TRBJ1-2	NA	CASSLESRGRGYGYTF	TGTGCCAGCAGCTTAGAGTCCCGAGGACGGGGCTATGGCTACACCTTC
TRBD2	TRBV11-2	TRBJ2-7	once	CASSSSGNNYEQYF	TGTGCCAGCAGCTCTAGCGGGAACAACTACGAGCAGTACTTC
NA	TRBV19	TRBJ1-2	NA	CASSITATGGYTF	TGTGCCAGTAGTATCACAGCCACAGGTGGCTACACCTTC
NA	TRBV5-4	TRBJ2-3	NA	CASRPSGTVTDTQYF	TGTGCCAGCAGGCCCTCGGGAACAGTCACAGATACGCAGTATTTT
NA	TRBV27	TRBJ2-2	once	CASSLAGTGELFF	TGTGCCAGCAGTTTAGCGGGAACCGGGGAGCTGTTTTTT
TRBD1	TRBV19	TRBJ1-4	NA	CASGSGTGDEKLFF	TGTGCCAGTGGTTCCGGGACAGGGGATGAAAAACTGTTTTTT
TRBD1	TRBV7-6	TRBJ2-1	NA	CASRRGLLDEQFF	TGTGCCAGCCGCAGGGGGCTCCTAGATGAGCAGTTCTTC
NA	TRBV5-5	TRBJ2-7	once	CASNSARGYEQYF	TGTGCCAGCAATTCGGCCCGGGGTTACGAGCAGTACTTC
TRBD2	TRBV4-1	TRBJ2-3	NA	CASSRGLAGIADTQYF	TGCGCCAGCAGCCGCGGACTAGCGGGGATTGCAGATACGCAGTATTTT
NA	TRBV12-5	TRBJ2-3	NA	CASAGGDTQYF	TGTGCTAGTGCCGGAGGAGATACGCAGTATTTT
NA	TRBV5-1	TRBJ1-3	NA	CASSLAVGQYGNTIYF	TGCGCCAGCAGCTTGGCCGTGGGGCAGTATGGAAACACCATATATTTT
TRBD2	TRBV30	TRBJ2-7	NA	CAWMRLAGGEQYF	TGTGCCTGGATGCGGCTAGCGGGAGGCGAGCAGTACTTC
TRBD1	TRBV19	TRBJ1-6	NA	CASEPGQGRNSPLHF	TGTGCCAGCGAACCGGGACAGGGTCGGAATTCACCCCTCCACTTT
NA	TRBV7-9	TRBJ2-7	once	CASSFSGRAYEQYF	TGTGCCAGCAGCTTCTCCGGCAGGGCCTACGAGCAGTACTTC
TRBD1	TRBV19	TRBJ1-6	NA	CASSVGQGHSPLHF	TGTGCCAGTAGTGTCGGACAGGGCCATTCACCCCTCCACTTT
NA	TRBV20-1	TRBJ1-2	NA	CSARVGGGYTF	TGCAGTGCTAGAGTAGGGGGTGGCTACACCTTC
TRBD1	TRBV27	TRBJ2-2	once	CASGTQGQGFSGELFF	TGTGCCAGCGGGACGCAGGGACAGGGTTTCTCCGGGGAGCTGTTTTTT
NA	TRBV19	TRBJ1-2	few	CASSIMAFNYGYTF	TGTGCCAGTAGTATAATGGCCTTTAACTATGGCTACACCTTC
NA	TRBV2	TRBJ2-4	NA	CASSEGGREYIQYF	TGTGCCAGCAGTGAAGGGGGCAGGGAATACATTCAGTACTTC
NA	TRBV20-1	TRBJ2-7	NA	CSAGPGYEQYF	TGCAGTGCTGGGCCGGGATACGAGCAGTACTTC
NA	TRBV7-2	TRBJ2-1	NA	CASSLYGSNEQFF	TGTGCCAGCAGCTTATACGGTAGCAATGAGCAGTTCTTC
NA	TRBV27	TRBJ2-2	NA	CASSLVRTNTGELFF	TGTGCCAGCAGTTTAGTCAGGACGAACACCGGGGAGCTGTTTTTT
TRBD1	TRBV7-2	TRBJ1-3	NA	CASSLTGGIKQGAGNTIYF	TGTGCCAGCAGCTTAACAGGGGGCATTAAGCAAGGCGCTGGAAACACCATATATTTT
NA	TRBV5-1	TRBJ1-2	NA	CASSSRDYGYTF	TGCGCCAGCAGCTCCAGGGACTATGGCTACACCTTC
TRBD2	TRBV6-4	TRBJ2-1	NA	CASAKAGDGSYNEQFF	TGTGCCAGCGCTAAAGCGGGGGATGGCTCCTACAATGAGCAGTTCTTC
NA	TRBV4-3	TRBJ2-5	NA	CASSQVRFQETQYF	TGCGCCAGCAGCCAAGTCAGGTTTCAAGAGACCCAGTACTTC
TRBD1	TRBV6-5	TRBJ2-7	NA	CASSYGTGVYEQYF	TGTGCCAGCAGTTACGGGACAGGGGTTTACGAGCAGTACTTC
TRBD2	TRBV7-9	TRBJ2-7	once	CASSLAGTSDYEQYF	TGTGCCAGCAGCTTAGCGGGGACTAGCGACTACGAGCAGTACTTC
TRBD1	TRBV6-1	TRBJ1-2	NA	CASSEVLDRGNYGYTF	TGTGCCAGCAGTGAAGTATTGGACAGGGGTAACTATGGCTACACCTTC
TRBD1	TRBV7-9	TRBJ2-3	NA	CASRYLRDRVRDTQYF	TGTGCCAGCAGATACTTGAGGGACAGGGTAAGAGATACGCAGTATTTT
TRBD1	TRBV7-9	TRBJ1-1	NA	CASSSGQGEPEAFF	TGTGCCAGCAGCTCAGGACAGGGTGAACCTGAAGCTTTCTTT
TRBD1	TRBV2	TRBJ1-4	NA	CASSEVGDRGRTNEKLFF	TGTGCCAGCAGTGAAGTCGGGGACAGGGGGAGGACTAATGAAAAACTGTTTTTT
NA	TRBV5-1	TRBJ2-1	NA	CASGVGSSYNEQFF	TGCGCCAGTGGAGTGGGTAGCTCCTACAATGAGCAGTTCTTC
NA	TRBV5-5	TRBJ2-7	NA	CASSLAGNEQYF	TGTGCCAGCAGCTTGGCAGGGAACGAGCAGTACTTC
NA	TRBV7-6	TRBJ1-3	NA	CASSPDGLSGNTIYF	TGTGCCAGCAGCCCCGATGGGCTTTCTGGAAACACCATATATTTT
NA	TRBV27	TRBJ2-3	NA	CASSGTGRTDTQYF	TGTGCCAGCAGTGGAACAGGGCGAACAGATACGCAGTATTTT
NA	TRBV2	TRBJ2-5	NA	CASSENGNQETQYF	TGTGCCAGCAGTGAAAACGGGAACCAAGAGACCCAGTACTTC
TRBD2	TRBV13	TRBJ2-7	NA	CASSWLTSGGVYEQYF	TGTGCCAGCAGCTGGCTGACTAGCGGGGGGGTGTACGAGCAGTACTTC
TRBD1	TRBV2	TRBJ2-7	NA	CAGGQWAYEQYF	TGTGCCGGGGGACAGTGGGCCTACGAGCAGTACTTC
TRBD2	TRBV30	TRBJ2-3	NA	CAWKALAGDADTQYF	TGTGCCTGGAAGGCACTAGCGGGAGACGCAGATACGCAGTATTTT
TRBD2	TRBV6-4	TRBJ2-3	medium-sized	CASSESGGQADTQYF	TGTGCCAGCAGTGAGTCGGGAGGGCAGGCAGATACGCAGTATTTT